The 22 T cell receptor beta chains below all came from one sample that was sequenced in a study of blood T cell repertoires in COVID-19. TCRdb keeps only in-frame clones here, not all; method: immunoSEQ multiplex PCR. The sample has over 100,000 clones; 75% to 95% are singletons. Sequencing input: peripheral blood. The receptors shown here come from a young man with acute or convalescent COVID-19.

V usage is TRBV9 and J usage is TRBJ1-1; 7 bases are shared with TRBD1. The CDR3 has 17 amino acids. Germline-derived CDR1 and CDR2 are SGDLS and YYNGEE. After removal of 10 bases from V and 1 base from J, the junction contained 19 bases not matched to a gene. Here the CDR3 reads CAVNPGQSRRENTEAFF. DNA for the CDR3: TGTGCCGTAAACCCGGGACAGTCAAGGAGGGAGAACACTGAAGCTTTCTTT.

The chain employs TRBV6-5 and TRBJ1-2, with D perhaps TRBD1 (5 bases). Germline-derived CDR1 and CDR2 are MNHEY and SVGAGI. CDR3 length: 12 residues. The germline V and J ends were trimmed by 6 bases and 1 base, with 6 bases remaining between them. The CDR3 DNA follows: TGTGCCAGCAGCCAGGGTAACTATGGCTACACCTTC. Its protein product is CASSQGNYGYTF.

The chain combines TRBV25-1 with TRBJ1-2, with D unclear. V was cut by 5 bases and J by 4 bases, with 20 bases left in between. Germline V gene data show CDR1 as MGHDK and CDR2 as SYGVNS. CDR3 length: 16 residues. The CDR3 spells CASSPRGLTLGYGYTF. CDR3 DNA sequence: TGTGCCAGCAGTCCTAGAGGGCTGACGTTGGGCTATGGCTACACCTTC.

The V and J genes are TRBV6-2 or TRBV6-3 and TRBJ1-1; tentatively, D is TRBD1 (6 bases). The germline V gene has CDR1 MNHEY and CDR2 SVGEGT. This CDR3 is 16 amino acids long. Trimming removed 4 bases at V and 5 bases at J, with 20 bases between. CDR3 DNA sequence: TGTGCCAGCAGTTCTCCGGACAGCCTTACATCGACTGAAGCTTTCTTT. Its translation is CASSSPDSLTSTEAFF.

CDR3 sequence (DNA): TGTGCCAGCATCCAGGGTTTGGGAGGCTACACCTTC. This encodes CASIQGLGGYTF. V gene TRBV12-3 or TRBV12-4 combines with J gene TRBJ1-2, with a weak D call TRBD1 (5 bases). Trimming shortened V by 7 bases and J by 8 bases, and 14 bases separated the two germline ends. The CDR3 loop spans 12 amino acids.

This clone showed up just a few times. The chain carries TRBV18 and TRBJ1-5; D is possibly TRBD1 (6 bases). Germline V CDR1 and CDR2: KGHSH, LQKENI. The CDR3 is 20 amino acids. Between the trimmed V and J ends, which lost 8 bases and 0 bases, there was a span of 29 bases. DNA of the CDR3: TGTGCCAGCACGCCGGGAGTTCCGGGAAAGGGGGACTATAGCAATCAGCCCCAGCATTTT. Its translation: CASTPGVPGKGDYSNQPQHF.

V usage is TRBV3-1 (or the pseudogene TRBV3-2) and J usage is TRBJ2-1, with 10 bases that match TRBD2. CDR3 length: 17 residues. V lost 6 bases, J lost 0 bases, and 8 bases stayed unmatched. In germline, CDR1 is LGHDT, CDR2 YNNKEL (reference sequence). The CDR3 DNA follows: TGTGCCAGCAGTTTAACTAGCGGGGTAGGCTCCTACAATGAGCAGTTCTTC. It yields the protein CASSLTSGVGSYNEQFF.

This clone showed up just once. V and J are TRBV7-2 and TRBJ1-1; D gene unclear. The CDR3 runs 14 residues. Trimming removed 2 bases from V and 8 bases from J, with 15 bases in between. The germline V gene has CDR1 SGHTA and CDR2 FQGNSA. The CDR3 is CASSLWTRGDEAFF. CDR3 in DNA: TGTGCCAGCAGCTTATGGACTCGAGGTGACGAAGCTTTCTTT. Using reference TRBV7-2 and TRBJ1-1 for the parts outside the CDR3, the full variable domain is GAGVSQSPSNKVTEKGKDVELRCDPISGHTALYWYRQSLGQGLEFLIYFQGNSAPDKSGLPSDRFSAERTGGSVSTLTIQRTQQEDSAVYLCASSLWTRGDEAFFGQGTRLTVV.

The chain joins TRBV12-3 or TRBV12-4 to TRBJ1-2; no clear D. This CDR3 has 13 residues. Between the trimmed V and J ends, which lost 0 bases and 7 bases, there was a span of 9 bases. The CDR3 bases are TGTGCCAGCAGTTTAGCGCACAGACCTGGCTACACCTTC. Its translation is CASSLAHRPGYTF.

The chain recombines TRBV3-1 (or the pseudogene TRBV3-2) with TRBJ2-5; D may be TRBD1 (5 bases). The CDR3 extends over 14 amino acids. Germline lookup yields CDR1 LGHDT and CDR2 YNNKEL (reference sequence). V shed 4 bases and J shed 7 bases, with 16 bases lying between them. The CDR3 spells CASSPGLRMSTQYF. CDR3 DNA sequence: TGTGCCAGCAGCCCAGGGCTTCGAATGTCGACCCAGTACTTC.

J is TRBJ1-4 and V is TRBV7-9; D is ambiguous. The CDR3 sequence is 14 residues long. V was shortened by 2 bases and J by 4 bases, with 8 bases between the two germline ends. The germline V gene has CDR1 SEHNR and CDR2 FQNEAQ (reference sequence). This CDR3 reads CASSLLTVNEKLFF. The CDR3 DNA sequence: TGTGCCAGCAGCTTACTAACGGTTAATGAAAAACTGTTTTTT. Complete variable domain (other parts from reference TRBV7-9 and TRBJ1-4): DTGVSQNPRHKITKRGQNVTFRCDPISEHNRLYWYRQTLGQGPEFLTYFQNEAQLEKSRLLSDRFSAERPKGSFSTLEIQRTEQGDSAMYLCASSLLTVNEKLFFGSGTQLSVL.

This chain joins TRBV10-1 and TRBJ2-1, with 8 bases lining up with TRBD1. The J segment lost 5 bases and the V segment lost 5 bases, leaving 5 bases of the junction unmatched. The CDR3 covers 14 residues. Per germline, CDR1 WNHNN and CDR2 SYGVQD (reference sequence). The CDR3 loop reads CASSQRQGHNEQFF. The CDR3 coding sequence is TGCGCCAGCAGTCAGAGACAGGGGCACAATGAGCAGTTCTTC.

The chain employs TRBV18 and TRBJ2-2, with D tentatively TRBD2 (5 bases). CDR1 and CDR2 (germline): KGHSH, LQKENI. V was cut by 6 bases and J by 4 bases, with 9 bases left in between. This CDR3 region has 13 residues. CDR3 in amino acids: CASSLGATGELFF. CDR3 sequence (DNA): TGTGCCAGCTCGCTGGGAGCCACCGGGGAGCTGTTTTTT.

As regards this clone: The same CDR3 is also encoded by other DNA sequences in this sample. The chain combines TRBV18 with TRBJ2-2, with 9 nucleotides matching TRBD1. The CDR3 is 15 residues long. The V gene's germline CDR1 is KGHSH and CDR2 LQKENI. J was trimmed by 3 bases and V by 6 bases; bases with no gene match: 5. The CDR3 is CASSPGQGDTGELFF. CDR3 DNA: TGTGCCAGCTCTCCGGGACAGGGCGACACCGGGGAGCTGTTTTTT.

The rearrangement links TRBV5-1 to TRBJ1-6; 10 nucleotides line up with TRBD1. From germline, CDR1 is SGHRS and CDR2 YFSETQ. The CDR3 runs to 17 residues. V shed 3 bases, J shed 5 bases, and the junction held 8 bases outside the gene matches. In nucleotides, the CDR3 is TGCGCCAGCAGCTCAGGTCGACAGGGGGCAAATAATTCACCCCTCCACTTT. Amino acid sequence: CASSSGRQGANNSPLHF.

This sequence joins TRBV11-3 and TRBJ2-5; tentative D call: TRBD1 (5 bases). V was pared by 1 base and J by 0 bases, with 12 bases between. The germline CDR1 and CDR2 sequences are SGHNT and YENEEA. The CDR3 contains 16 residues. CDR3 bases: TGTGCCAGCAGCTTAGGCCAGGGATTGTACCAAGAGACCCAGTACTTC. Its translation: CASSLGQGLYQETQYF.

The V and J genes are TRBV7-9 and TRBJ2-3, with D tentatively TRBD1 (6 bases). The germline V and J ends were trimmed by 4 bases and 2 bases, with 10 bases remaining between them. Germline values: CDR1 SEHNR, CDR2 FQNEAQ (reference sequence). CDR3 length equals 14 residues. CDR3: CASSYDRSTDTQYF. For the CDR3, the DNA is TGTGCCAGCAGCTATGACAGGTCCACAGATACGCAGTATTTT.

V gene TRBV6-5 combines with J gene TRBJ1-6, with D unclear. The germline V and J ends were trimmed by 5 bases and 8 bases, with 10 bases remaining between them. Germline-derived CDR1 and CDR2 are MNHEY and SVGAGI. This CDR3 comprises 13 residues. CDR3 in DNA: TGTGCCAGCAGTCCCCGACTCGATTCACCCCTCCACTTT. Encoded protein: CASSPRLDSPLHF.

The rearrangement uses TRBV7-9 and TRBJ1-2; D possibly corresponds to TRBD1 (5 bases). Trimming removed 2 bases from V and 8 bases from J, with 12 bases in between. CDR3 size: 13 residues. Germline V gene sequence: CDR1 SEHNR, CDR2 FQNEAQ (reference sequence). The CDR3 DNA reads as TGTGCCAGCAGCTTACGGTGGGGCGACGGCTACACCTTC. Residues: CASSLRWGDGYTF.

This clone was seen once. The chain links TRBV19 to TRBJ1-1; D possibly corresponds to TRBD1 (6 bases). Germline assignment: CDR1 LNHDA and CDR2 SQIVND (reference sequence). V was trimmed by 3 bases and J by 5 bases, leaving 22 bases between them. The CDR3 has 17 amino acids. The CDR3 nucleotides are TGTGCCAGTAGTATTCGGTTTGTGGCAGGGGCAAGGACTGAAGCTTTCTTT. Its protein is CASSIRFVAGARTEAFF.

The rearrangement uses TRBV19 and TRBJ1-5; 7 bases match TRBD1. The V segment lost 7 bases and the J segment 3 bases; nucleotides outside the gene matches: 6. Germline-derived CDR1 and CDR2 are LNHDA and SQIVND (reference sequence). The CDR3 totals 14 residues. Here the CDR3 reads CASNRGRDNQPQHF. CDR3 bases: TGTGCCAGTAACAGGGGAAGAGACAATCAGCCCCAGCATTTT. Drawing the rest from reference TRBV19 and TRBJ1-5, the complete variable domain is DGGITQSPKYLFRKEGQNVTLSCEQNLNHDAMYWYRQDPGQGLRLIYYSQIVNDFQKGDIAEGYSVSREKKESFPLTVTSAQKNPTAFYLCASNRGRDNQPQHFGDGTRLSIL.

The rearrangement links TRBV19 to TRBJ1-2; TRBD1 aligns across 9 bases. The V and J ends lost 3 bases and 4 bases, in that order; junction bases with no gene match: 12. This CDR3 spans 17 amino acids. Germline V gene sequence: CDR1 LNHDA, CDR2 SQIVND (reference sequence). The CDR3 DNA sequence: TGTGCCAGTAGTATTGGGGGACAGGGAGGTCCCATCTATGGCTACACCTTC. Protein: CASSIGGQGGPIYGYTF. The whole variable domain, remainder taken from reference TRBV19 and TRBJ1-2, is DGGITQSPKYLFRKEGQNVTLSCEQNLNHDAMYWYRQDPGQGLRLIYYSQIVNDFQKGDIAEGYSVSREKKESFPLTVTSAQKNPTAFYLCASSIGGQGGPIYGYTFGSGTRLTVV.